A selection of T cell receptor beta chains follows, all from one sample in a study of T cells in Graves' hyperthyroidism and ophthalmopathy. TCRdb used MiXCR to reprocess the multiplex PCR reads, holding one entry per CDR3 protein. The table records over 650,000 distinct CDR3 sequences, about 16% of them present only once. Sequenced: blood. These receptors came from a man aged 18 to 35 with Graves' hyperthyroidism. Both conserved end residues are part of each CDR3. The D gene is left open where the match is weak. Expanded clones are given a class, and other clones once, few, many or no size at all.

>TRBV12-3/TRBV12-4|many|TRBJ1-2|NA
CASTLGTPYGYTF
TGTGCCAGCACCCTCGGGACCCCTTATGGCTACACCTTC
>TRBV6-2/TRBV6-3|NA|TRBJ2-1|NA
CASRDGPNEQFF
TGTGCCAGCAGGGACGGGCCGAATGAGCAGTTCTTC
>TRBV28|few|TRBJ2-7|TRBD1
CASRRQGRAYEQYF
TGTGCCAGCAGGCGACAGGGAAGGGCCTACGAGCAGTACTTC
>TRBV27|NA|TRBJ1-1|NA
CASSLTPWNTEAFF
TGTGCCAGCAGTTTAACACCTTGGAACACTGAAGCTTTCTTT
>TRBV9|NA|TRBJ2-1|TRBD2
CASSVVGLAGYNEQFF
TGTGCCAGCAGCGTAGTTGGACTAGCGGGATACAATGAGCAGTTCTTC
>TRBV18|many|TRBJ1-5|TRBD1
CASSPGQHQPQHF
TGTGCCAGCTCACCGGGACAGCATCAGCCCCAGCATTTT
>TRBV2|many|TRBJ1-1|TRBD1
CASSSTTGGPEAFF
TGTGCCAGCAGTTCAACAACAGGGGGCCCTGAAGCTTTCTTT
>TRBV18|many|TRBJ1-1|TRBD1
CASSPRPRGTEAFF
TGTGCCAGCTCCCCCCGCCCCAGGGGGACTGAAGCTTTCTTT
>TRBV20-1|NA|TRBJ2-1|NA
CSARPSSHEQFF
TGCAGTGCTAGACCTAGTTCTCATGAGCAGTTCTTC
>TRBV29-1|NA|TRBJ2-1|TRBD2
CSVSYSGGSYNEQFF
TGCAGCGTTTCCTATAGCGGGGGCTCCTACAATGAGCAGTTCTTC
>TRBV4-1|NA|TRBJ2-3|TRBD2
CASRQDGSGRATDTQYF
TGCGCCAGCCGCCAAGATGGGAGCGGGAGGGCCACAGATACGCAGTATTTT
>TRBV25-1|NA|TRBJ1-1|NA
CASRVETGGHPNTEAFF
TGTGCCAGCAGAGTAGAAACTGGGGGACACCCGAACACTGAAGCTTTCTTT
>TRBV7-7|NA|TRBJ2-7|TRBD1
CASSLGPGGHEQYF
TGTGCTAGCAGTCTGGGGCCAGGGGGCCACGAGCAGTACTTC
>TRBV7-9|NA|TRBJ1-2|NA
CASSLTGGISYGYTF
TGTGCCAGCAGCCTGACGGGGGGCATCTCTTATGGCTACACCTTC
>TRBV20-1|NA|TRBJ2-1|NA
CSAYSRGASEQFF
TGCAGTGCCTACTCACGGGGGGCAAGTGAGCAGTTCTTC
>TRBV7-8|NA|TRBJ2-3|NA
CASSPRHGADTQYF
TGTGCCAGCAGCCCTCGCCATGGAGCAGATACGCAGTATTTT
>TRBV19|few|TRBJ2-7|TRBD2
CASSINLAEYYEQYF
TGTGCCAGTAGTATAAATCTAGCGGAGTACTACGAGCAGTACTTC
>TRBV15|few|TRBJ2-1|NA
CATSRGAGHYNEQFF
TGTGCCACCAGCAGAGGGGCAGGACACTACAATGAGCAGTTCTTC
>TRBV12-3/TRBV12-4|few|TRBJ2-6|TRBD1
CASSASAGGLSGSGANVLTF
TGTGCCAGCAGTGCCTCAGCAGGGGGCCTGTCGGGCTCTGGGGCCAACGTCCTGACTTTC
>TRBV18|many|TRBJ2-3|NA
CASSPPGGSRTDTQYF
TGTGCCAGCTCACCACCGGGGGGCTCCCGCACAGATACGCAGTATTTT
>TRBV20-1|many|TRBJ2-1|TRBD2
CSAHPLAGGDEQFF
TGCAGTGCCCACCCCTTAGCGGGAGGAGATGAGCAGTTCTTC
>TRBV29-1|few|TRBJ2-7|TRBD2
CSVLPGLEASYEQYF
TGCAGCGTTCTGCCGGGACTAGAGGCTTCCTACGAGCAGTACTTC
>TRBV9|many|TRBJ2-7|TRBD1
CASSATGGIGYEQYF
TGTGCCAGCAGCGCGACAGGGGGCATCGGGTACGAGCAGTACTTC
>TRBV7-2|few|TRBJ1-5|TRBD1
CASSADRGQGNQPQHF
TGTGCCAGCAGCGCAGACAGGGGACAGGGCAATCAGCCCCAGCATTTT
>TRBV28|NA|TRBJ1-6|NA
CASSFRDPALHF
TGTGCCAGCAGTTTTAGGGACCCAGCCCTCCACTTT
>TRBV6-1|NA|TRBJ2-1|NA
CASRPLSGSYNEQFF
TGTGCCAGCAGACCACTCAGCGGATCCTACAATGAGCAGTTCTTC
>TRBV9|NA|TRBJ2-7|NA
CASSVEETALEQYF
TGTGCCAGCAGCGTAGAGGAAACAGCCTTGGAGCAGTACTTC